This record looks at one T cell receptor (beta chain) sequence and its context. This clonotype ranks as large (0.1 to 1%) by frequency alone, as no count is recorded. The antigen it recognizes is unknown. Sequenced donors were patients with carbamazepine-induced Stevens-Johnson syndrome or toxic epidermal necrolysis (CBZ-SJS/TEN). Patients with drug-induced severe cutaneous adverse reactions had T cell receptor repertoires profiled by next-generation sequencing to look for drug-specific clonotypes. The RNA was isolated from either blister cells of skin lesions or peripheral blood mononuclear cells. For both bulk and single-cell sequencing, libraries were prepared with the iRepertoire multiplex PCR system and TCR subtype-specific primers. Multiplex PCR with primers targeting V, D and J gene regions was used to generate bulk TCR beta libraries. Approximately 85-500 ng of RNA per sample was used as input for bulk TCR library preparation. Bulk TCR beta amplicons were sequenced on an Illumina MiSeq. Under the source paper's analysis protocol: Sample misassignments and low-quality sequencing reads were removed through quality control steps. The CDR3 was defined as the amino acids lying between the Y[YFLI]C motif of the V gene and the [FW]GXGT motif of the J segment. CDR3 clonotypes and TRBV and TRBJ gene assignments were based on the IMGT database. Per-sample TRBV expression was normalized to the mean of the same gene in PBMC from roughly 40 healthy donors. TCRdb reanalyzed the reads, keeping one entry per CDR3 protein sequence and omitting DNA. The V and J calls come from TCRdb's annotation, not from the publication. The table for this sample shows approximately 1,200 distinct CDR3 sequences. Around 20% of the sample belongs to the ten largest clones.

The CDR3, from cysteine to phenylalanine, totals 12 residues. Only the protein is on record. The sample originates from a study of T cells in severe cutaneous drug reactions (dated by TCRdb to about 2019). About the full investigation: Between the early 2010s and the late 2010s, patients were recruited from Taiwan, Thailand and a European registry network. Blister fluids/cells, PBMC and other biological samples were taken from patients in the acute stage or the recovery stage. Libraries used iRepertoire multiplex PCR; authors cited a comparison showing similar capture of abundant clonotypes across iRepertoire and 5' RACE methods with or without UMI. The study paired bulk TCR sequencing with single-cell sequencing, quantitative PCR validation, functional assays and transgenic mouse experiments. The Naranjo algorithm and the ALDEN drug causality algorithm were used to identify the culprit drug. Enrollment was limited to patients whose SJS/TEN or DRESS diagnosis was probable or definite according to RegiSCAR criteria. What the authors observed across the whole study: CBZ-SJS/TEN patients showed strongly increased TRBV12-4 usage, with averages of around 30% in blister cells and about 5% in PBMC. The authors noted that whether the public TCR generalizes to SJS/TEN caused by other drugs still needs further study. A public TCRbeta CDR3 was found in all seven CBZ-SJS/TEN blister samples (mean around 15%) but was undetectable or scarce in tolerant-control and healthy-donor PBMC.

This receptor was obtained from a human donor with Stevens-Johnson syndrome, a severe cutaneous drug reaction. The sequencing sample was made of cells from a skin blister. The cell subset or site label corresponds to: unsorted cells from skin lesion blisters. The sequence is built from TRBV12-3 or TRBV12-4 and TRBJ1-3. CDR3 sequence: CASSFGGNTIYF.